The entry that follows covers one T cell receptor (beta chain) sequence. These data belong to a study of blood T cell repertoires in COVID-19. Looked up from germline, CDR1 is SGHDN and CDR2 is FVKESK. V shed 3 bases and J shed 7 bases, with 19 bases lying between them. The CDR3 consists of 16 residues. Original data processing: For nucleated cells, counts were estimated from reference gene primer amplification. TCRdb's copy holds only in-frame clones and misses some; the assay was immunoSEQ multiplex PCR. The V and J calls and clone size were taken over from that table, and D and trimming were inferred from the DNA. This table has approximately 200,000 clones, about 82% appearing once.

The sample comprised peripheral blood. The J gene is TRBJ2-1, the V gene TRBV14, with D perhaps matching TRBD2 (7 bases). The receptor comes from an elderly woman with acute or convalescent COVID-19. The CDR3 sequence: CASSHFKGGPWNEQFF. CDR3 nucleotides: TGTGCCAGCAGCCATTTTAAGGGGGGGCCATGGAATGAGCAGTTCTTC. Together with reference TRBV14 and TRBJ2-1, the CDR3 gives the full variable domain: EAGVTQFPSHSVIEKGQTVTLRCDPISGHDNLYWYRRVMGKEIKFLLHFVKESKQDESGMPNNRFLAERTGGTYSTLKVQPAELEDSGVYFCASSHFKGGPWNEQFFGPGTRLTVL.